This record looks at one TCR beta chain sequence and its context. The CDR3 loop spans 19 amino acids. CDR1 is LGHNA, CDR2 YSLEER, per germline. The germline V and J ends were trimmed by 0 bases and 0 bases, with 18 bases remaining between them. Random-hexamer reverse transcription was applied to about 0.45 to 1 ug RNA. The immunoSEQ assay covered 54 Vbeta and 13 Jbeta segments for CDR3. TCRdb independently ran MiXCR on the immunoSEQ multiplex PCR reads; one entry per CDR3 protein. The sample includes 150,000 to 190,000 distinct CDR3 sequences, 90% to 95% of them seen just once. The record originates from a study of CD8 T cells in Susac syndrome. Patients with Susac syndrome showed fulfilment of recently defined diagnostic criteria for definite or probable disease.

This sequence was found in a human donor with Susac syndrome. The V call is TRBV4-3, the J call TRBJ2-4, with D tentatively TRBD2 (5 bases). Sequenced: CD4+ T cells from PBMCs. The CDR3 loop is CASSQDLSGRKLAKNIQYF. CDR3 coding DNA: TGCGCCAGCAGCCAAGATCTAAGTGGGAGAAAGCTAGCCAAAAACATTCAGTACTTC.